This T cell receptor beta chain was sequenced during a study of blood T cell repertoires in COVID-19. As for the study in general: The study drew acute and convalescent COVID-19 samples from the United States, Italy and Spain.

Method: immunoSEQ multiplex PCR; TCRdb's copy keeps in-frame clones and lacks some. This sample has under 130,000 clones, with roughly 85% found just once. The CDR3 is 13 amino acids. The J segment lost 5 bases and the V segment lost 5 bases, leaving 3 bases of the junction unmatched. Germline V gene lookup returns CDR1 SGHNT and CDR2 YENEEA. The chain combines TRBV11-3 with TRBJ2-5; 9 nucleotides match TRBD1. The receptor was isolated from a man in his forties or fifties with acute or convalescent COVID-19. The material sequenced was peripheral blood. For the CDR3, the DNA is TGTGCCAGCAGCCTGGGACAGGGTGAGACCCAGTACTTC. This codes for CASSLGQGETQYF.